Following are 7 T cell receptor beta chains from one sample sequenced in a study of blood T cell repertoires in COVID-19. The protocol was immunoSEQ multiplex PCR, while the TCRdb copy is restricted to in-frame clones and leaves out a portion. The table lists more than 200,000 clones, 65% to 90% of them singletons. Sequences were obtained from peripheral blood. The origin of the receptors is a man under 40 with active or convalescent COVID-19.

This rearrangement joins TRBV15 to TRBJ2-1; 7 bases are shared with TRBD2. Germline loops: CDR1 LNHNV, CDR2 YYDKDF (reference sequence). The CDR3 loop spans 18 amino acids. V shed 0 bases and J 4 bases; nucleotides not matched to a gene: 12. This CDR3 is CATSRDRGAGYPYNEQFF. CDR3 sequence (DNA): TGTGCCACCAGCAGAGATCGAGGAGCGGGGTATCCGTACAATGAGCAGTTCTTC.

The CDR3 is CASSYFPGQGAGEQYF. In DNA, the CDR3 is TGTGCCAGCAGTTACTTCCCGGGACAGGGGGCGGGGGAGCAGTACTTC. V usage is TRBV2 and J usage is TRBJ2-7; TRBD1 matches 12 bases. The V gene end was trimmed by 5 bases and the J gene end by 7 bases; junction bases not matched to a gene: 12. This CDR3 is 16 amino acids long. From germline, CDR1 is SNHLY and CDR2 FYNNEI.

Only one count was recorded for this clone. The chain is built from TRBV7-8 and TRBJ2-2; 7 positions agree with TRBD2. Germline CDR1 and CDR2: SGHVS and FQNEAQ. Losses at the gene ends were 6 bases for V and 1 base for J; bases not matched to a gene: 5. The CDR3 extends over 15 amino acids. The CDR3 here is CASSVLAGNTGELFF. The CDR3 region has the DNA TGTGCCAGCAGTGTATTAGCGGGGAACACCGGGGAGCTGTTTTTT.

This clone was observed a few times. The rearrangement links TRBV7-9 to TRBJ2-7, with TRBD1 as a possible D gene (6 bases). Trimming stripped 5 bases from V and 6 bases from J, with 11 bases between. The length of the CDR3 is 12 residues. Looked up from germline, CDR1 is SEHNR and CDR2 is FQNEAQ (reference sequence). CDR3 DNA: TGTGCCAGCAGCCCGGACAGTCCCGAGCAGTACTTC. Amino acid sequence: CASSPDSPEQYF.

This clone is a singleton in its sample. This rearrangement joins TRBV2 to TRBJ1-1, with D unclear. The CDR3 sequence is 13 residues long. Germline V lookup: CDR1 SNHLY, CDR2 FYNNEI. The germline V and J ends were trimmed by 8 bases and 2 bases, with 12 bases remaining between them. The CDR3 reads CASQASANTEAFF. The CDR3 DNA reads TGTGCCAGCCAGGCATCGGCTAACACTGAAGCTTTCTTT.

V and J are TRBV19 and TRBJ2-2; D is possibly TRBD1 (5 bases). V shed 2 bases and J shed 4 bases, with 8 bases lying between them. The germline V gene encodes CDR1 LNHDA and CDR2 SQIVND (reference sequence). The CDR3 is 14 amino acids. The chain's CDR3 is CASSIQGLTGELFF. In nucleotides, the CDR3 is TGTGCCAGTAGTATACAGGGCCTCACCGGGGAGCTGTTTTTT.

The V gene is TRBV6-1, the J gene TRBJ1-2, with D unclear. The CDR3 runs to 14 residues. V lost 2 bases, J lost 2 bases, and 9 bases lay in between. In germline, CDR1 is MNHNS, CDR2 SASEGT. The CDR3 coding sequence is TGTGCCAGCAGTGAACCGGCAGGAAACTATGGCTACACCTTC. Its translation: CASSEPAGNYGYTF.